A selection of T cell receptor beta chains follows, all from one sample in a study of regulatory T cells in long-lasting Graves disease. TCRdb used MiXCR to reprocess the multiplex PCR reads, holding one entry per CDR3 protein. The repertoire holds about 290,000 distinct CDR3 sequences, with 22% as singletons. The starting material was peripheral blood mononuclear cells (PBMCs), obtained when the disease was refractory, from a patient treated with antithyroid drugs. These receptors came from a female donor with Graves disease. Both conserved end residues are part of each CDR3. The D gene is left open where the match is weak. Only some rows state a clone size, as once, few, many or a class for expanded clones.

J gene | clone size | V gene | D gene | CDR3 protein | CDR3 DNA
TRBJ2-1 | . | TRBV11-2 | . | CASSPLAAPYNEQFF | TGTGCCAGCAGCCCCTTAGCGGCCCCCTACAATGAGCAGTTCTTC
TRBJ2-2 | . | TRBV30 | . | CAWRRGTGELFF | TGTGCCTGGAGAAGGGGGACCGGGGAGCTGTTTTTT
TRBJ2-7 | few | TRBV3-1 | TRBD1 | CASSQGAAGTGGGEQYF | TGTGCCAGCAGCCAAGGGGCCGCCGGGACAGGGGGCGGCGAGCAGTACTTC
TRBJ1-5 | . | TRBV19 | . | CASSNVMGQPQHF | TGTGCCAGTAGTAATGTCATGGGTCAGCCCCAGCATTTT
TRBJ1-5 | few | TRBV4-1 | . | CASSQAGSGNQPQHF | TGCGCCAGCAGCCAAGCCGGGTCGGGCAATCAGCCCCAGCATTTT
TRBJ2-7 | many | TRBV13 | . | CASSLARGYEQYF | TGTGCCAGCAGCTTAGCCAGGGGCTACGAGCAGTACTTC
TRBJ1-2 | few | TRBV3-1 | . | CASSRSIAHGYTF | TGTGCCAGCAGCCGGTCCATAGCTCATGGCTACACCTTC
TRBJ2-1 | . | TRBV5-5 | . | CASSPPNGYNEQFF | TGTGCCAGCAGCCCCCCCAACGGGTACAATGAGCAGTTCTTC
TRBJ1-1 | . | TRBV5-1 | . | CASSLGRPLNTEAFF | TGCGCCAGCAGCCTAGGACGGCCCTTGAACACTGAAGCTTTCTTT
TRBJ1-1 | . | TRBV6-1 | TRBD1 | CATARAGQGAREAFF | TGTGCCACAGCCCGGGCGGGACAGGGGGCACGAGAAGCTTTCTTT
TRBJ1-2 | few | TRBV7-9 | TRBD1 | CASSQQTGAEGYTF | TGTGCCAGCAGCCAGCAGACAGGGGCGGAAGGCTACACCTTC
TRBJ1-5 | few | TRBV19 | . | CASSPFGNQPQHF | TGTGCCAGTAGTCCTTTCGGCAATCAGCCCCAGCATTTT
TRBJ2-4 | many | TRBV28 | TRBD1 | CASSFPDRGHQYF | TGTGCCAGCAGTTTCCCGGACAGGGGGCATCAGTACTTC
TRBJ2-2 | . | TRBV7-8 | . | CASRNQRTNTGELFF | TGTGCCAGCAGAAACCAACGAACGAACACCGGGGAGCTGTTTTTT
TRBJ2-2 | . | TRBV20-1 | . | CSARPRETTGELFF | TGCAGTGCTAGACCCCGGGAAACCACCGGGGAGCTGTTTTTT
TRBJ1-2 | . | TRBV4-2 | . | CASSQDYSNYGYTF | TGTGCCAGCAGCCAAGATTACAGTAACTATGGCTACACCTTC
TRBJ1-3 | . | TRBV12-3/TRBV12-4 | . | CASSLAQGSPSSGNTIYF | TGTGCCAGCAGTTTAGCGCAGGGGTCCCCATCATCTGGAAACACCATATATTTT
TRBJ2-2 | many | TRBV12-3/TRBV12-4 | . | CASNMRENTGELFF | TGTGCCAGCAATATGAGGGAGAACACCGGGGAGCTGTTTTTT
TRBJ2-7 | few | TRBV18 | . | CASSPVDGGYEQYF | TGTGCCAGCTCACCAGTAGATGGGGGCTACGAGCAGTACTTC
TRBJ1-2 | many | TRBV10-3 | . | CAISESAGRGDGYTF | TGTGCCATCAGTGAGTCGGCAGGCCGAGGGGATGGCTACACCTTC
TRBJ2-2 | . | TRBV19 | TRBD1 | CASSRTGLWTGELFF | TGTGCCAGTAGTCGGACAGGACTGTGGACCGGGGAGCTGTTTTTT
TRBJ2-7 | few | TRBV29-1 | . | CSVEDRQGPYEQYF | TGCAGCGTTGAAGATCGGCAGGGGCCCTACGAGCAGTACTTC
TRBJ1-6 | . | TRBV19 | TRBD1 | CASSDRQGGMVHSPLHF | TGTGCCAGTAGTGATCGACAGGGAGGGATGGTGCATTCACCCCTCCACTTT
TRBJ2-7 | many | TRBV7-2 | TRBD1 | CASSPQGQGTVSYEQYF | TGTGCCAGCAGCCCCCAAGGACAGGGCACAGTTTCCTACGAGCAGTACTTC
TRBJ2-1 | . | TRBV28 | TRBD2 | CASSFPSGSSYNEQFF | TGTGCCAGCAGTTTCCCTAGCGGGAGCTCCTACAATGAGCAGTTCTTC
TRBJ1-1 | . | TRBV20-1 | . | CSARSGFFMNTEAFF | TGCAGTGCTAGGTCCGGATTTTTCATGAACACTGAAGCTTTCTTT
TRBJ1-4 | . | TRBV7-9 | TRBD1 | CASSGVGQGHEKLFF | TGTGCCAGCAGCGGAGTGGGACAGGGCCATGAAAAACTGTTTTTT